Listed below are T cell receptor beta chains from one sample, sequenced in a study of T cell responses to AZD1222 COVID-19 vaccine. The table came from immunoSEQ multiplex PCR; TCRdb's copy has only in-frame clones and leaves some out. The sample consists of 65,000 to 75,000 clones, less than 90% of them appearing once. This sample comprised peripheral blood, obtained on day 0 of AZD1222 vaccination. Source of these receptors: an adult in good health. Both conserved end residues are part of each CDR3. Each record gives: clone size, J gene, D gene, V gene, CDR3 protein, CDR3 DNA. A D gene is named only where the DNA matches it firmly. Part of the rows lack a size; the others show once, few, many or a class for expanded clones.

. TRBJ1-1 . TRBV6-2/TRBV6-3 CASSRQMNTEAFF TGTGCCAGCAGTCGACAGATGAACACTGAAGCTTTCTTT
few TRBJ1-1 TRBD1 TRBV6-5 CASRGNRGRTEAFF TGTGCCAGCAGGGGGAACAGGGGTCGGACTGAAGCTTTCTTT
. TRBJ1-4 . TRBV3-1/TRBV3-2 CASSLQGAGEKLFF TGTGCCAGCAGCCTTCAGGGTGCAGGGGAAAAACTGTTTTTT
. TRBJ1-1 . TRBV9 CASSAAGTEAFF TGTGCCAGCAGCGCCGCGGGCACTGAAGCTTTCTTT
. TRBJ2-1 . TRBV7-8 CASSPDRFLGQFF TGTGCCAGCAGCCCCGATCGCTTCTTGGGGCAGTTCTTC
. TRBJ2-7 . TRBV5-1 CASSLAPTDLFEQYF TGCGCCAGCAGCTTGGCGCCCACCGACCTTTTCGAGCAGTACTTC
. TRBJ1-2 . TRBV5-6 CASSLIGFTYGYTF TGTGCCAGCAGCTTGATAGGTTTTACCTATGGCTACACCTTC
. TRBJ1-2 . TRBV4-2 CASSPGGMVYGYTF TGTGCCAGCAGCCCGGGGGGAATGGTTTATGGCTACACCTTC
. TRBJ1-1 . TRBV3-1/TRBV3-2 CASSRPGTQNTEAFF TGTGCCAGCAGCCGTCCCGGGACACAGAACACTGAAGCTTTCTTT
. TRBJ2-1 TRBD1 TRBV4-3 CASSQGDLSYNEQFF TGCGCCAGCAGTCAGGGGGACCTCTCCTACAATGAGCAGTTCTTC
. TRBJ2-1 . TRBV19 CASTQRINNEQFF TGTGCCAGTACCCAGCGGATTAACAATGAGCAGTTCTTC
. TRBJ2-3 . TRBV9 CASSVGGTDTQYF TGTGCCAGCAGCGTAGGGGGTACAGATACGCAGTATTTT
few TRBJ2-1 . TRBV4-2 CASSQGTYSGAYNEQFF TGTGCCAGCAGCCAAGGGACATACTCGGGAGCCTACAATGAGCAGTTCTTC
once TRBJ1-2 TRBD1 TRBV5-1 CASSSLGQDKAYGYTF TGCGCCAGCAGCTCCTTGGGACAGGACAAAGCCTATGGCTACACCTTC
. TRBJ1-2 . TRBV28 CASSLFDGGPPLYGYTF TGTGCCAGCAGTTTATTCGACGGGGGACCCCCTCTCTATGGCTACACCTTC
. TRBJ2-3 . TRBV24-1 CATRRGDSSTDTQYF TGTGCCACCAGGAGGGGGGACAGTAGCACAGATACGCAGTATTTT
. TRBJ2-1 . TRBV9 CASSAGRNNEQFF TGTGCCAGCAGCGCGGGACGGAACAATGAGCAGTTCTTC
. TRBJ1-4 TRBD1 TRBV7-9 CASSSQGATNEKLFF TGTGCCAGCAGCTCTCAGGGGGCAACTAATGAAAAACTGTTTTTT
. TRBJ1-1 TRBD1 TRBV28 CASSTGEFTEAFF TGTGCCAGCTCCACAGGGGAGTTCACTGAAGCTTTCTTT
. TRBJ1-6 TRBD1 TRBV24-1 CATSETGNNSPLHF TGTGCCACCAGTGAGACAGGGAATAATTCACCCCTCCACTTT
. TRBJ1-1 . TRBV3-1/TRBV3-2 CASSWRRGPAFF TGTGCCAGCAGTTGGAGAAGGGGCCCAGCTTTCTTT
few TRBJ1-1 . TRBV9 CASSGTSLPGLAFF TGTGCCAGCAGCGGGACTTCTCTTCCAGGACTAGCTTTCTTT
. TRBJ2-2 . TRBV4-2 CASSPEGAATGELFF TGTGCCAGCAGCCCCGAGGGCGCCGCAACCGGGGAGCTGTTTTTT
. TRBJ2-5 TRBD1 TRBV15 CATTPGTGGGETQYF TGTGCCACCACCCCAGGGACAGGGGGGGGAGAGACCCAGTACTTC
. TRBJ2-7 . TRBV20-1 CSARADYEQYF TGCAGTGCTAGAGCGGATTACGAGCAGTACTTC
. TRBJ2-7 TRBD1 TRBV6-5 CASRRTGGTYEQYF TGTGCCAGCAGGAGGACAGGGGGAACTTACGAGCAGTACTTC
. TRBJ1-2 TRBD1 TRBV29-1 CSGFVQGDGGYTF TGCAGCGGCTTTGTACAGGGGGACGGTGGCTACACCTTC
. TRBJ2-7 . TRBV7-6 CASSEGSSYEQYF TGTGCCAGCAGCGAGGGAAGCTCCTACGAGCAGTACTTC
. TRBJ1-2 . TRBV30 CAWSRQGKDGYTF TGTGCCTGGAGTAGGCAGGGGAAAGATGGCTACACCTTC
. TRBJ2-4 . TRBV28 CASRGDLAKNIQYF TGTGCCAGCAGGGGGGACTTAGCCAAAAACATTCAGTACTTC
. TRBJ2-3 TRBD2 TRBV4-3 CASSHGTSDTDTQYF TGCGCCAGCAGCCATGGGACTAGCGACACAGATACGCAGTATTTT
once TRBJ2-7 . TRBV11-2 CASSSYDSGPYEQYF TGTGCCAGCAGCTCTTACGACAGTGGGCCATACGAGCAGTACTTC
. TRBJ1-2 TRBD1 TRBV18 CASSPGTGRGYTF TGTGCCAGCTCACCTGGGACAGGGAGGGGCTACACCTTC
. TRBJ1-1 TRBD1 TRBV19 CATGDRGAEAFF TGTGCCACCGGGGACAGGGGGGCTGAAGCTTTCTTT
few TRBJ1-2 . TRBV28 CASRREDRSYGYTF TGTGCCAGCAGGAGGGAGGATCGATCCTATGGCTACACCTTC